Shown below are 7 T cell receptor beta chains from a single sample sequenced in a study of cytomegalovirus exposure and HLA in healthy donors. The PCR employed 60 Vbeta primers together with 13 Jbeta primers. Clones were sequenced by immunoSEQ multiplex PCR, and TCRdb holds only the in-frame ones, with some missing. Of about 210,000 clones listed, over 60% were seen once; the top ten hold roughly 1.9%. Sequencing was done on a sample of PBMCs. The receptors shown here come from a male donor in good health and CMV-seronegative.

CDR3 in amino acids: CASSSDRRTEAFF. The CDR3, as DNA: TGCGCCAGCAGTTCGGACAGGAGAACTGAAGCTTTCTTT. The chain recombines TRBV5-1 with TRBJ1-1; 7 bases map to TRBD1. This CDR3 region has 13 residues. Germline V gene lookup returns CDR1 SGHRS and CDR2 YFSETQ. After removal of 5 bases from V and 5 bases from J, the junction contained 6 bases not matched to a gene.

The genes are TRBV6-5 and TRBJ2-3, with D perhaps TRBD2 (6 bases). Germline V gives CDR1 MNHEY, CDR2 SVGAGI. The V and J ends lost 0 bases and 2 bases respectively, with 12 bases between them. The length of the CDR3 is 16 residues. This CDR3 is CASSYSRIAVTDTQYF. Written as DNA, the CDR3 is TGTGCCAGCAGTTACTCGCGGATAGCGGTCACAGATACGCAGTATTTT.

The V and J genes are TRBV30 and TRBJ2-2; 7 bases line up with TRBD1. Germline V gene sequence: CDR1 GTSNPN, CDR2 SVGIG (reference sequence). This CDR3 spans 15 amino acids. V gave up 0 bases and J gave up 6 bases; unmatched junction bases: 7. The CDR3 region has the DNA TGTGCCTGGAGTGTCACAAAACAGGGGCCCGGGGAGCTGTTTTTT. Encoded protein: CAWSVTKQGPGELFF. The entire variable domain, with the rest obtained from reference TRBV30 and TRBJ2-2, is as follows: SQTIHQWPATLVQPVGSPLSLECTVEGTSNPNLYWYRQAAGRGLQLLFYSVGIGQISSEVPQNLSASRPQDRQFILSSKKLLLSDSGFYLCAWSVTKQGPGELFFGEGSRLTVL.

This clone was detected many times. J is TRBJ2-1 and V is TRBV4-1; 7 bases are a match to TRBD2. The CDR3 totals 15 residues. V shed 0 bases, J shed 8 bases, and the junction held 7 bases outside the gene matches. Germline-derived CDR1 and CDR2 are MGHRA and YSYEKL. DNA for the CDR3: TGCGCCAGCAGCCAAGAATGGGGGGGGGTGTATGAGCAGTTCTTC. Translated, it gives CASSQEWGGVYEQFF.

The V call is TRBV9, the J call TRBJ2-3, with 8 bases matching TRBD2. V lost 0 bases, J lost 3 bases, and 9 bases stayed unmatched. There are 17 residues in the CDR3. The V gene's germline CDR1 is SGDLS and CDR2 YYNGEE. The CDR3 sequence: CASSVVGGAMRTDTQYF. Written as DNA, the CDR3 is TGTGCCAGCAGCGTAGTCGGGGGGGCGATGAGGACAGATACGCAGTATTTT.

This chain joins TRBV6-5 and TRBJ1-4, with 8 bases matching TRBD1. Unmatched junction bases numbered 6, after V lost 4 bases and J lost 8 bases. The V gene's germline CDR1 is MNHEY and CDR2 SVGAGI. CDR3 length equals 14 residues. The CDR3 DNA is TGTGCCAGCAGTTTCAGGGGGCTGGGGGAAAAACTGTTTTTT. Translation gives CASSFRGLGEKLFF.

V is TRBV18 and J is TRBJ1-1, with D tentatively TRBD1 (6 bases). Trimming left V 1 base short and J 1 base short, with 19 bases between. This CDR3 is 18 amino acids long. Germline values: CDR1 KGHSH, CDR2 LQKENI. CDR3 region: CASSPLSRTARRNTEAFF. As DNA, the CDR3 is TGTGCCAGCTCACCACTAAGTAGGACAGCCCGAAGGAACACTGAAGCTTTCTTT.